The 21 T cell receptor beta chains below all came from one sample that was sequenced in a study of blood T cell repertoires in COVID-19. The data were produced by immunoSEQ multiplex PCR, yet TCRdb's version contains in-frame clones alone and is incomplete. The data contain 170,000 or so clones, roughly 87% of them singletons. Sequences were obtained from PBMCs or T cells enriched from blood (not recorded which). All receptors come from a woman in her fifties or sixties who had recovered from COVID-19.

The chain combines TRBV7-6 with TRBJ2-2; no reliable D call. The V and J ends lost 3 bases and 5 bases respectively, with 7 bases between them. The CDR3 loop spans 13 amino acids. The germline V gene has CDR1 SGHVS and CDR2 FNYEAQ. The CDR3 DNA reads as TGTGCCAGCAGCTTTAGTCGGACCGGGGAGCTGTTTTTT. This sequence encodes CASSFSRTGELFF.

In this sample, this clone turned up a few times. V and J are TRBV5-1 and TRBJ2-2; no reliable D call. This CDR3 has 13 amino acids. Trimming took 5 bases from V and 1 from J, leaving 6 bases between them. Looked up from germline, CDR1 is SGHRS and CDR2 is YFSETQ. The CDR3 DNA is TGCGCCAGCAGAGGCGGGAACACCGGGGAGCTGTTTTTT. Encoded protein: CASRGGNTGELFF.

The genes are TRBV6-5 and TRBJ1-2; TRBD1 might be the D (6 bases). With 4 bases removed from V and 2 bases from J, the gap between germline ends came to 8 bases. CDR3 length: 13 residues. Germline values: CDR1 MNHEY, CDR2 SVGAGI. The CDR3 sequence: CASSWDTNYGYTF. The CDR3 coding sequence is TGTGCCAGCAGTTGGGACACCAACTATGGCTACACCTTC.

This clone came up a few times. The V and J genes are TRBV5-4 and TRBJ2-1; 11 bases are shared with TRBD2. This CDR3 has 15 residues. In germline, CDR1 is SGHNT, CDR2 YYREEE (reference sequence). V trimming: 4 bases; J trimming: 4 bases; junction bases outside the gene matches: 4. For the CDR3, the DNA is TGTGCCAGCAGCCGTGGGACTAGCGGATACAATGAGCAGTTCTTC. This codes for CASSRGTSGYNEQFF.

The chain employs TRBV7-9 and TRBJ1-3, with D tentatively TRBD1 (5 bases). The CDR3 runs 12 residues. V dropped 4 bases and J dropped 9 bases, with 10 bases sitting between them. The germline V gene has CDR1 SEHNR and CDR2 FQNEAQ (reference sequence). The CDR3 sequence: CASSYQGGTIYF. The CDR3, as DNA: TGTGCCAGCAGCTATCAGGGAGGCACCATATATTTT. Full variable domain (outside the CDR3, taken from reference TRBV7-9 and TRBJ1-3): DTGVSQNPRHKITKRGQNVTFRCDPISEHNRLYWYRQTLGQGPEFLTYFQNEAQLEKSRLLSDRFSAERPKGSFSTLEIQRTEQGDSAMYLCASSYQGGTIYFGEGSWLTVV.

In its sample, this clone was seen once. V is TRBV28 and J is TRBJ1-5; D possibly corresponds to TRBD1 (6 bases). Germline CDR1 reads MDHEN; CDR2 reads SYDVKM. V was clipped by 5 bases and J by 9 bases, with 14 bases between them. The CDR3 extends over 13 amino acids. In nucleotides, the CDR3 is TGTGCCAGCAGTCCCGGGGGGGGGCGGCCCCAGCATTTT. Translating gives CASSPGGGRPQHF.

This sequence joins TRBV30 and TRBJ1-5; 7 nucleotides match TRBD1. Germline CDR1 is GTSNPN and CDR2 is SVGIG (reference sequence). CDR3 length equals 15 residues. V lost 1 base to trimming and J lost 4 bases; unmatched junction nucleotides: 7. The CDR3 loop is CAWSGADRINQPQHF. In DNA, the CDR3 is TGTGCCTGGAGTGGGGCGGACAGGATAAATCAGCCCCAGCATTTT.

This clone was recorded once. CDR3 bases: TGTGCCAGCAGTTTTGCGGACTATGGCTACACCTTC. Translation: CASSFADYGYTF. The chain links TRBV28 to TRBJ1-2; D gene unclear. Looked up from germline, CDR1 is MDHEN and CDR2 is SYDVKM. The CDR3 loop spans 12 amino acids. Trimming took off 3 bases at V and 3 bases at J, with 5 bases between the two ends.

V gene TRBV19 combines with J gene TRBJ2-3; 10 bases are shared with TRBD2. The CDR3 covers 17 residues. Germline V CDR1 and CDR2: LNHDA, SQIVND (reference sequence). The J segment lost 2 bases and the V segment lost 5 bases, leaving 10 bases of the junction unmatched. The chain's CDR3 is CASSSASGSGDTDTQYF. The CDR3 DNA sequence: TGTGCCAGTAGTTCCGCTAGCGGGAGTGGGGACACAGATACGCAGTATTTT.

V usage is TRBV6-5 and J usage is TRBJ2-1, with D possibly TRBD2 on 7 matching bases. Germline lookup yields CDR1 MNHEY and CDR2 SVGAGI. CDR3 length equals 15 residues. V shed 6 bases and J shed 8 bases, with 20 bases lying between them. This CDR3 is CASRAPGTGGYEQFF. Written as DNA, the CDR3 is TGTGCCAGCAGGGCACCAGGGACGGGGGGCTATGAGCAGTTCTTC.

The chain employs TRBV11-2 and TRBJ2-7; D call uncertain. Germline V gene sequence: CDR1 SGHAT, CDR2 FQNNGV. The CDR3 has 13 residues. V was clipped by 3 bases and J by 1 base, with 7 bases between them. The CDR3 coding sequence is TGTGCCAGCAGCTTTTACACGTCCTACGAGCAGTACTTC. This codes for CASSFYTSYEQYF.

V gene TRBV9 combines with J gene TRBJ1-2; D is possibly TRBD1 (6 bases). The ends were cut back, 5 bases at V and 5 bases at J, with 22 bases in the middle. CDR1 is SGDLS, CDR2 YYNGEE, per germline. The CDR3 is 16 amino acids. CDR3 protein: CASSPSGRGLKYGYTF. CDR3 DNA: TGTGCCAGCAGTCCTTCCGGGCGGGGGCTAAAGTATGGCTACACCTTC.

The J gene is TRBJ1-4, the V gene TRBV28; a weak D match, TRBD1 (6 bases). Trimming took off 5 bases at V and 7 bases at J, with 17 bases between the two ends. The germline gives CDR1 MDHEN, CDR2 SYDVKM. The CDR3 sequence is 15 residues long. In nucleotides, the CDR3 is TGTGCCAGCAGTAGGGGAGGGGGAGGAGGTGAAAAACTGTTTTTT. Translation: CASSRGGGGGEKLFF.

The genes are TRBV10-3 and TRBJ1-3; 7 bases are shared with TRBD1. This CDR3 spans 14 amino acids. J lost 5 bases, V lost 3 bases, and 4 bases had no gene match. The germline gives CDR1 ENHRY, CDR2 SYGVKD. In DNA, the CDR3 is TGTGCCATCAGTGACAGGGGGGCCCGAAACACCATATATTTT. Amino acids: CAISDRGARNTIYF.

The rearrangement links TRBV21-1 to TRBJ2-3; TRBD2, the D gene given by the table, was not confirmed from the DNA. TRBV21-1 constitutes a pseudogene. This CDR3 region has 16 residues. The CDR3 region is CASSNPGLAYTDTQYF. In DNA, the CDR3 is TGTGCCAGCAGCAATCCGGGACTAGCCTACACAGATACGCAGTATTTT.

This clone was counted a few times. The V gene is TRBV4-1, the J gene TRBJ2-7; TRBD1 aligns across 10 bases. The V and J ends lost 4 bases and 6 bases, in that order; junction bases with no gene match: 3. The CDR3 contains 13 residues. CDR1 is MGHRA, CDR2 YSYEKL, per germline. The CDR3 bases are TGCGCCAGCAGCCCGGGACAGGGGTCCGAGCAGTACTTC. It is translated as CASSPGQGSEQYF.

V usage is TRBV5-1 and J usage is TRBJ1-2; no clear D gene. From germline, CDR1 is SGHRS and CDR2 YFSETQ. Trimming took 0 bases from V and 5 from J, leaving 5 bases between them. This CDR3 has 12 amino acids. The CDR3 nucleotides are TGCGCCAGCAGCTTGGGCGCTTATGGCTACACCTTC. Residues: CASSLGAYGYTF.

This clone was found once. The rearrangement uses TRBV5-6 and TRBJ2-5; 9 nucleotides align to TRBD2. V lost 0 bases and J lost 7; bases outside the gene matches: 13. In germline, CDR1 is SGHDT, CDR2 YYEEEE. The CDR3 is 17 amino acids. Here the CDR3 DNA reads TGTGCCAGCAGCTTGGCCCTGCTAGCGGGATTCCCCCGGACCCAGTACTTC. Its protein product is CASSLALLAGFPRTQYF.

This chain joins TRBV28 and TRBJ1-4; 7 nucleotides match TRBD1. The CDR3 runs 16 residues. The junction had 10 bases not matched to a gene; V was cut back by 6 bases and J by 3 bases. Germline CDR1 MDHEN, CDR2 SYDVKM. CDR3 bases: TGTGCCAGCAGCGGAGGGACAGCCACTCCTAATGAAAAACTGTTTTTT. This encodes CASSGGTATPNEKLFF.

The chain uses TRBV4-1 and TRBJ1-2, with 7 bases lining up with TRBD1. With 4 bases clipped from V and 0 bases from J, the junction kept 8 bases outside the gene matches. Germline CDR1 is MGHRA and CDR2 is YSYEKL. The CDR3 has 16 amino acids. DNA for the CDR3: TGCGCCAGCAGCCCGAAACGGACAGGCACTAACTATGGCTACACCTTC. It specifies CASSPKRTGTNYGYTF.

This clone was found a few times. The gene calls are TRBV18 and TRBJ1-2; D is unclear. This CDR3 has 15 amino acids. V was trimmed by 2 bases and J by 0 bases, leaving 10 bases between them. Germline values: CDR1 KGHSH, CDR2 LQKENI. The DNA of the CDR3 is TGTGCCAGCTCACCATCTAGGTCTGCTAACTATGGCTACACCTTC. As protein: CASSPSRSANYGYTF.